Shown below are 9 T cell receptor beta chains from a single sample sequenced in a study of blood T cell repertoires in COVID-19. Clones were sequenced by immunoSEQ multiplex PCR, and TCRdb holds only the in-frame ones, with some missing. Of around 230,000 clones listed, roughly four fifths are singletons. The specimen was PBMCs or T cells enriched from blood (not recorded which). These TCRs come from a man aged 40-49 years who had recovered from COVID-19.

The chain is built from TRBV2 and TRBJ2-7; D possibly corresponds to TRBD1 (5 bases). The CDR3 length is 12 residues. The V end lost 3 bases, the J end lost 6 bases, and 9 bases lay between the germline ends. Germline V CDR1 and CDR2: SNHLY, FYNNEI. The CDR3 DNA follows: TGTGCCAGCAGTGAGCAGGGTGGCGAGCAGTACTTC. Translating it yields CASSEQGGEQYF.

V gene TRBV7-8 combines with J gene TRBJ2-1; 12 nucleotides align to TRBD2. The V gene's germline CDR1 is SGHVS and CDR2 FQNEAQ. The CDR3 totals 16 residues. Losses at the gene ends were 2 bases for V and 4 bases for J; bases not matched to a gene: 3. The CDR3 here is CASSLPGLAGYNEQFF. CDR3 in DNA: TGTGCCAGCAGCTTACCGGGACTAGCGGGTTACAATGAGCAGTTCTTC.

V is TRBV7-3 and J is TRBJ2-3; D is ambiguous. The V gene's germline CDR1 is SGHTA and CDR2 FQGTGA. This CDR3 has 12 amino acids. Trimming cost V 1 base and J 5 bases, with 4 bases left between them. The CDR3 here is CASSLSGDTQYF. In nucleotides, the CDR3 is TGTGCCAGCAGCTTAAGCGGAGATACGCAGTATTTT.

This clone was counted between two and nine times. V is TRBV20-1 and J is TRBJ2-5; a weak D match, TRBD2 (5 bases). V was pared by 3 bases and J by 3 bases, with 14 bases between. Germline CDR1 DFQATT, CDR2 SNEGSKA (reference sequence). The CDR3 has 14 amino acids. CDR3 protein: CSASRGLKEETQYF. In DNA form, the CDR3 reads TGCAGTGCTAGTAGAGGGCTGAAAGAAGAGACCCAGTACTTC.

The chain employs TRBV7-3 and TRBJ2-1; 7 positions match TRBD2. This CDR3 is 15 amino acids long. CDR1 and CDR2 from the germline V gene are SGHTA and FQGTGA. The J segment lost 7 bases and the V segment lost 6 bases, leaving 12 bases of the junction unmatched. CDR3 in DNA: TGTGCCAGCAGTTCCGGACCGGGAGGAGGGAATGAGCAGTTCTTC. This codes for CASSSGPGGGNEQFF. Complete variable domain (other parts from reference TRBV7-3 and TRBJ2-1): GAGVSQTPSNKVTEKGKYVELRCDPISGHTALYWYRQSLGQGPEFLIYFQGTGAADDSGLPNDRFFAVRPEGSVSTLKIQRTERGDSAVYLCASSSGPGGGNEQFFGPGTRLTVL.

This rearrangement joins TRBV4-1 to TRBJ2-1; 8 nucleotides match TRBD1. This CDR3 has 15 residues. Losses at the gene ends were 0 bases for V and 3 bases for J; bases not matched to a gene: 1. The germline gives CDR1 MGHRA, CDR2 YSYEKL. The CDR3 is CASSQDRGHYNEQFF. The CDR3 nucleotides are TGCGCCAGCAGCCAAGACAGGGGGCACTACAATGAGCAGTTCTTC.

V gene TRBV27 combines with J gene TRBJ1-5; D possibly corresponds to TRBD1 (6 bases). Germline CDR1 reads MNHEY; CDR2 reads SMNVEV (reference sequence). CDR3 size: 18 residues. V was trimmed by 1 base and J by 0 bases, leaving 16 bases between them. CDR3 nucleotides: TGTGCCAGCAGTTTATACAGGGTATCCGGCTATAGCAATCAGCCCCAGCATTTT. Translating gives CASSLYRVSGYSNQPQHF.

This clone was found a few times. This chain uses TRBV11-2 with TRBJ1-2; D is undetermined. This CDR3 is built from 13 residues. V lost 2 bases and J lost 8, with 12 bases in between. From germline, CDR1 is SGHAT and CDR2 FQNNGV. CDR3: CASSLFGERGYTF. CDR3 coding DNA: TGTGCCAGCAGCTTATTTGGGGAGAGGGGCTACACCTTC.

The chain is built from TRBV28 and TRBJ1-6, with 7 bases fitting TRBD1. CDR1 is MDHEN and CDR2 is SYDVKM in the germline V gene. Trimming cost V 5 bases and J 10 bases; bases outside gene matches: 8. The CDR3 has 14 residues. CDR3 DNA: TGTGCCAGCAGTGCAGGGGGTTCTCGGTCACCCCTCCACTTT. This encodes CASSAGGSRSPLHF.